These T cell receptor beta chains were read from a single sample in a study of long-term antiretroviral therapy in people with HIV. The data were produced by immunoSEQ multiplex PCR, yet TCRdb's version contains in-frame clones alone and is incomplete. The sample lists about 36,000 clones; around three quarters were seen once. The specimen was unsorted PBMCs, collected 3.4 years after starting antiretroviral therapy. The receptor set was obtained from a man in his thirties or forties with HIV. CDR3s include the opening cysteine and the closing phenylalanine or tryptophan. Fields, in order: V gene, D gene, CDR3 length, clone size, J gene, CDR3 DNA, CDR3 protein. The D gene is left open where the match is weak. The size field is filled for only some rows; it gives once, few, many or a size class.

v_gene: TRBV11-2; d_gene: NA; len: 15; abundance: NA; j_gene: TRBJ1-5; CDR3nt: TGTGCCAACCCAGGGGCTGAGGATAGCAATCAGCCCCAGCATTTT; CDR3aa: CANPGAEDSNQPQHF
v_gene: TRBV7-9; d_gene: NA; len: 17; abundance: NA; j_gene: TRBJ1-4; CDR3nt: TGTGCCAGCAGCTTAGCGAACAGGGAGGCAACTAATGAAAAACTGTTTTTT; CDR3aa: CASSLANREATNEKLFF
v_gene: TRBV9; d_gene: NA; len: 15; abundance: NA; j_gene: TRBJ1-3; CDR3nt: TGTGCCAGCAGCACCCGAGGGGGAAACGGAAACACCATATATTTT; CDR3aa: CASSTRGGNGNTIYF
v_gene: TRBV19; d_gene: TRBD1; len: 17; abundance: few; j_gene: TRBJ2-1; CDR3nt: TGTGCCAGTAGTATCGTCTCGGGACAGGGGGGCTACAATGAGCAGTTCTTC; CDR3aa: CASSIVSGQGGYNEQFF
v_gene: TRBV7-9; d_gene: TRBD1; len: 15; abundance: NA; j_gene: TRBJ2-7; CDR3nt: TGTGCCAGCAGCTTAACGGGGTCAGGGGGCAGCGAGCAGTACTTC; CDR3aa: CASSLTGSGGSEQYF
v_gene: TRBV9; d_gene: NA; len: 14; abundance: few; j_gene: TRBJ2-7; CDR3nt: TGTGCCAGCAGCGTAGATCTGGGGACCTCCGAGCAGTACTTC; CDR3aa: CASSVDLGTSEQYF
v_gene: TRBV5-6; d_gene: TRBD1; len: 16; abundance: once; j_gene: TRBJ1-5; CDR3nt: TGTGCCAGCAGCCTCACCGGGACAGGGGGCTGGCAGCCCCAGCATTTT; CDR3aa: CASSLTGTGGWQPQHF
v_gene: TRBV6-5; d_gene: NA; len: 15; abundance: NA; j_gene: TRBJ2-7; CDR3nt: TGTGCCAGCAGTTACAGGGATTTGGTCTCCTACGAGCAGTACTTC; CDR3aa: CASSYRDLVSYEQYF
v_gene: TRBV5-1; d_gene: NA; len: 12; abundance: NA; j_gene: TRBJ2-2; CDR3nt: TGCGCCAGCAGGTTTGACACCGGGGAGCTGTTTTTT; CDR3aa: CASRFDTGELFF
v_gene: TRBV6-5; d_gene: NA; len: 14; abundance: NA; j_gene: TRBJ2-7; CDR3nt: TGTGCCAGCACCCGCGCGGCGGCCTCCTACGAGCAGTACTTC; CDR3aa: CASTRAAASYEQYF
v_gene: TRBV28; d_gene: TRBD1; len: 15; abundance: NA; j_gene: TRBJ1-4; CDR3nt: TGTGCCAGCAGTCCCCAGGACAGGGTCGGAGAAAAACTGTTTTTT; CDR3aa: CASSPQDRVGEKLFF
v_gene: TRBV5-1; d_gene: NA; len: 15; abundance: NA; j_gene: TRBJ2-7; CDR3nt: TGCGCCAGCAGCACCTACAGGGAAGGGGGCTACGAGCAGTACTTC; CDR3aa: CASSTYREGGYEQYF
v_gene: TRBV7-9; d_gene: TRBD1; len: 17; abundance: NA; j_gene: TRBJ1-2; CDR3nt: TGTGCCAGCAGCCTATTACCAAACAGGGGGCAGGACTATGGCTACACCTTC; CDR3aa: CASSLLPNRGQDYGYTF
v_gene: TRBV27; d_gene: NA; len: 14; abundance: NA; j_gene: TRBJ2-7; CDR3nt: TGTGCCAGCAGTTTAAGTGGCAGCTCCTACGAGCAGTACTTC; CDR3aa: CASSLSGSSYEQYF
v_gene: TRBV4-2; d_gene: TRBD1; len: 16; abundance: NA; j_gene: TRBJ2-3; CDR3nt: TGTGCCAGCAGCCCCCGCGGACAGGGGGCGCAGGGTACGCAGTATTTT; CDR3aa: CASSPRGQGAQGTQYF
v_gene: TRBV27; d_gene: NA; len: 15; abundance: NA; j_gene: TRBJ1-1; CDR3nt: TGTGCCAGCAGCTCCCCAGTTGGGATGAACACTGAAGCTTTCTTT; CDR3aa: CASSSPVGMNTEAFF
v_gene: TRBV5-1; d_gene: TRBD2; len: 17; abundance: NA; j_gene: TRBJ2-5; CDR3nt: TGCGCCAGCAGCCTTAGACTAGCGGCCAGCCGGGGAGAGACCCAGTACTTC; CDR3aa: CASSLRLAASRGETQYF
v_gene: TRBV5-4; d_gene: NA; len: 9; abundance: NA; j_gene: TRBJ2-7; CDR3nt: TGTGCCAGCAGCTTGGAGTGGTACTTC; CDR3aa: CASSLEWYF
v_gene: TRBV4-3; d_gene: NA; len: 17; abundance: NA; j_gene: TRBJ2-6; CDR3nt: TGCGCCAGCAGCCAAGTTCGGTCCCTGTCTGGGGCCAACGTCCTGACTTTC; CDR3aa: CASSQVRSLSGANVLTF
v_gene: TRBV29-1; d_gene: NA; len: 11; abundance: once; j_gene: TRBJ1-2; CDR3nt: TGCAGCGTTCCGACAGCTAACGGCTACACCTTC; CDR3aa: CSVPTANGYTF
v_gene: TRBV28; d_gene: TRBD1; len: 16; abundance: NA; j_gene: TRBJ2-1; CDR3nt: TGTGCCAGCAGTCCCGACAGGGACCCTGTGTACAATGAGCAGTTCTTC; CDR3aa: CASSPDRDPVYNEQFF
v_gene: TRBV13; d_gene: NA; len: 17; abundance: NA; j_gene: TRBJ1-5; CDR3nt: TGTGCCAGCAGCTTTGGTGGGGGGCGCAGAAGCAATCAGCCCCAGCATTTT; CDR3aa: CASSFGGGRRSNQPQHF
v_gene: TRBV29-1; d_gene: NA; len: 12; abundance: NA; j_gene: TRBJ1-1; CDR3nt: TGCAGCGTTGAAGAACCAGCCCTTGAAGCTTTCTTT; CDR3aa: CSVEEPALEAFF
v_gene: TRBV25-1; d_gene: TRBD1; len: 14; abundance: NA; j_gene: TRBJ2-7; CDR3nt: TGTGCCAGCAGTGAGAGACAGGGTACCTACGAGCAGTACTTC; CDR3aa: CASSERQGTYEQYF
v_gene: TRBV20-1; d_gene: NA; len: 11; abundance: NA; j_gene: TRBJ1-5; CDR3nt: TGCAGTGCTTCAACTTACAGGGCCCAGCATTTT; CDR3aa: CSASTYRAQHF
v_gene: TRBV30; d_gene: NA; len: 16; abundance: NA; j_gene: TRBJ2-6; CDR3nt: TGTGCCTGGATACGACTGGGCTCGTGGGGGGCCAACGTCCTGACTTTC; CDR3aa: CAWIRLGSWGANVLTF
v_gene: TRBV6-5; d_gene: NA; len: 14; abundance: NA; j_gene: TRBJ1-4; CDR3nt: TGTGCCAGCACAACAGGAGCAACTAATGAAAAACTGTTTTTT; CDR3aa: CASTTGATNEKLFF
v_gene: TRBV4-3; d_gene: TRBD1; len: 15; abundance: NA; j_gene: TRBJ2-2; CDR3nt: TGCGCCAGCAGCAGACAGGGGCTAAACACCGGGGAGCTGTTTTTT; CDR3aa: CASSRQGLNTGELFF
v_gene: TRBV6-4; d_gene: TRBD2; len: 16; abundance: NA; j_gene: TRBJ2-7; CDR3nt: TGTGCCAGCAGTGACCCGGGACTAGCGGGAGGTTACGAGCAGTACTTC; CDR3aa: CASSDPGLAGGYEQYF
v_gene: TRBV7-6; d_gene: NA; len: 13; abundance: NA; j_gene: TRBJ2-7; CDR3nt: TGTGCCAGCAGCTTAGGTGGGGAATACGAGCAGTACTTC; CDR3aa: CASSLGGEYEQYF
v_gene: TRBV10-3; d_gene: NA; len: 17; abundance: NA; j_gene: TRBJ1-1; CDR3nt: TGTGCCATCAGGTTGAGGGACACCGACACAATAGGCACTGAAGCTTTCTTT; CDR3aa: CAIRLRDTDTIGTEAFF
v_gene: TRBV18; d_gene: NA; len: 14; abundance: once; j_gene: TRBJ1-1; CDR3nt: TGTGCCAGCTCACAACAGGAGATGAACACTGAAGCTTTCTTT; CDR3aa: CASSQQEMNTEAFF
v_gene: TRBV4-1; d_gene: NA; len: 14; abundance: few; j_gene: TRBJ2-3; CDR3nt: TGCGCCAGCAGCCCCCTAACCGAGAGCGGGACGCAGTATTTT; CDR3aa: CASSPLTESGTQYF
v_gene: TRBV28; d_gene: TRBD2; len: 14; abundance: once; j_gene: TRBJ2-7; CDR3nt: TGTGCCAGCAGGCGAGCGGGAGGGCCGGGAGAGCAGTACTTC; CDR3aa: CASRRAGGPGEQYF
v_gene: TRBV20-1; d_gene: NA; len: 11; abundance: NA; j_gene: TRBJ1-1; CDR3nt: TGCAGTGCTGAGGTGACCACTGAAGCTTTCTTT; CDR3aa: CSAEVTTEAFF
v_gene: TRBV11-2; d_gene: NA; len: 11; abundance: medium-sized; j_gene: TRBJ2-7; CDR3nt: TGTGCCAGCAGCTTAGGAGTCGAGCAGTACTTC; CDR3aa: CASSLGVEQYF
v_gene: TRBV2; d_gene: NA; len: 13; abundance: NA; j_gene: TRBJ2-1; CDR3nt: TGTGCCAGCAGTGATCGGCTAGCAAATGAGCAGTTCTTC; CDR3aa: CASSDRLANEQFF
v_gene: TRBV7-9; d_gene: TRBD2; len: 17; abundance: NA; j_gene: TRBJ2-1; CDR3nt: TGTGCCAGCAGCCCCGAGCGGGACCCGTTCTCCTACAATGAGCAGTTCTTC; CDR3aa: CASSPERDPFSYNEQFF
v_gene: TRBV6-6; d_gene: NA; len: 13; abundance: NA; j_gene: TRBJ2-1; CDR3nt: TGTGCCAGCAGACCCGGGACTCACAATGAGCAGTTCTTC; CDR3aa: CASRPGTHNEQFF
v_gene: TRBV27; d_gene: TRBD2; len: 15; abundance: NA; j_gene: TRBJ2-1; CDR3nt: TGTGCCAGCAGAATAGCGGGAGTTGGCGGTGATGAGCAGTTCTTC; CDR3aa: CASRIAGVGGDEQFF
v_gene: TRBV19; d_gene: NA; len: 13; abundance: NA; j_gene: TRBJ1-5; CDR3nt: TGTGCCAGCAGCGCCTATAGCAATCAGCCCCAGCATTTT; CDR3aa: CASSAYSNQPQHF
v_gene: TRBV18; d_gene: TRBD2; len: 17; abundance: few; j_gene: TRBJ2-1; CDR3nt: TGTGCCAGCTCACCACCCAAGGAGCGGGAGGGGGGCAATGAGCAGTTCTTC; CDR3aa: CASSPPKEREGGNEQFF